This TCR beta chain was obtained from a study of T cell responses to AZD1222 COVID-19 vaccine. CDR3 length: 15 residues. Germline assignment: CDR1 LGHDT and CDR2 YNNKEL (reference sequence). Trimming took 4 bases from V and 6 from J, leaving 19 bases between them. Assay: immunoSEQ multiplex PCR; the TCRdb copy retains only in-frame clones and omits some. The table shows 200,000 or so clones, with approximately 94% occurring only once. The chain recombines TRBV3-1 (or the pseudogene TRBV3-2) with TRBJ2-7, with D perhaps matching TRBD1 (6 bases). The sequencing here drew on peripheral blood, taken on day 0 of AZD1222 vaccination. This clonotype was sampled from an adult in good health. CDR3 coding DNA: TGTGCCAGCAGCCGAAGGGGGTCCCATACGTTCGAGCAGTACTTC. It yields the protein CASSRRGSHTFEQYF.